These T cell receptor beta chains were read from a single sample in a study of T cells in localized non-small cell lung cancer. This table comes from immunoSEQ multiplex PCR, and its TCRdb copy is limited to in-frame clones, with some not included. Of around 91,000 clones in the sample, 80% to 90% were seen once. This material consisted of peripheral blood, taken before any cancer treatment. The source of these receptors is a man aged 35-75 years with stage I squamous cell lung carcinoma. The CDR3 runs from the conserved cysteine through the conserved F or W. Each record gives: CDR3 protein, CDR3 DNA, clone size, V gene, D gene, J gene. D genes are given only for firm matches. Clone size is shown for a subset of rows, as once, few, many or a class of expanded clone.

cdr3_aa: CASSRAGTGVETQYF; cdr3_nt: TGTGCCAGCAGTCGCGCGGGGACAGGGGTAGAGACCCAGTACTTC; clone_size: NA; v_call: TRBV27; d_call: TRBD1; j_call: TRBJ2-5
cdr3_aa: CASSLGGGADNEQFF; cdr3_nt: TGTGCCAGCAGCCTAGGCGGGGGGGCCGACAATGAGCAGTTCTTC; clone_size: once; v_call: TRBV7-9; d_call: TRBD2; j_call: TRBJ2-1
cdr3_aa: CASNVAQGSGTEAFF; cdr3_nt: TGTGCCAGCAACGTCGCACAGGGAAGTGGCACTGAAGCTTTCTTT; clone_size: NA; v_call: TRBV7-9; d_call: NA; j_call: TRBJ1-1
cdr3_aa: CASSSPGAGAYYEQYF; cdr3_nt: TGTGCCAGCAGTTCACCCGGAGCGGGGGCCTACTACGAGCAGTACTTC; clone_size: NA; v_call: TRBV28; d_call: TRBD2; j_call: TRBJ2-7
cdr3_aa: CASSSQRNTEAFF; cdr3_nt: TGCGCCAGCAGCTCACAGCGGAACACTGAAGCTTTCTTT; clone_size: NA; v_call: TRBV5-1; d_call: NA; j_call: TRBJ1-1
cdr3_aa: CASSDRDRGVRETQYF; cdr3_nt: TGTGCCAGCAGTGACCGGGACAGGGGAGTACGAGAGACCCAGTACTTC; clone_size: NA; v_call: TRBV6-1; d_call: TRBD1; j_call: TRBJ2-5
cdr3_aa: CASRGGVGETEAFF; cdr3_nt: TGTGCCAGCAGGGGGGGCGTAGGGGAGACTGAAGCTTTCTTT; clone_size: NA; v_call: TRBV6-1; d_call: NA; j_call: TRBJ1-1
cdr3_aa: CASSQNLNRGTEAFF; cdr3_nt: TGCGCCAGCAGCCAGAATCTGAATAGGGGCACTGAAGCTTTCTTT; clone_size: NA; v_call: TRBV5-1; d_call: NA; j_call: TRBJ1-1
cdr3_aa: CASSPISGANVLTF; cdr3_nt: TGTGCCAGCAGCCCCATCTCTGGGGCCAACGTCCTGACTTTC; clone_size: NA; v_call: TRBV2; d_call: NA; j_call: TRBJ2-6
cdr3_aa: CASALGATNEKLFF; cdr3_nt: TGTGCCAGCGCGTTGGGGGCAACTAATGAAAAACTGTTTTTT; clone_size: once; v_call: TRBV9; d_call: NA; j_call: TRBJ1-4
cdr3_aa: CASSPEGGSYNSPLHF; cdr3_nt: TGTGCCAGCAGCCCTGAGGGCGGCAGCTATAATTCACCCCTCCACTTT; clone_size: few; v_call: TRBV6-6; d_call: NA; j_call: TRBJ1-6
cdr3_aa: CASSYYDGLTSPLHF; cdr3_nt: TGTGCCAGCAGTTACTACGATGGGCTAACATCACCCCTCCACTTT; clone_size: NA; v_call: TRBV6-5; d_call: NA; j_call: TRBJ1-6
cdr3_aa: CASSWDSNTGELFF; cdr3_nt: TGTGCCAGCAGCTGGGACTCGAACACCGGGGAGCTGTTTTTT; clone_size: few; v_call: TRBV7-9; d_call: NA; j_call: TRBJ2-2
cdr3_aa: CASSPTGGRNTEAFF; cdr3_nt: TGCGCCAGCAGCCCTACAGGGGGCCGGAACACTGAAGCTTTCTTT; clone_size: NA; v_call: TRBV4-3; d_call: TRBD1; j_call: TRBJ1-1
cdr3_aa: CASSSGTGNTDTQYF; cdr3_nt: TGTGCCAGCAGTTCCGGGACTGGAAACACAGATACGCAGTATTTT; clone_size: once; v_call: TRBV7-9; d_call: NA; j_call: TRBJ2-3
cdr3_aa: CASSLAGLPTDTQYF; cdr3_nt: TGCGCCAGCAGCTTGGCAGGGCTCCCCACAGATACGCAGTATTTT; clone_size: NA; v_call: TRBV5-1; d_call: NA; j_call: TRBJ2-3
cdr3_aa: CASSYRRPVWGQNTGELFF; cdr3_nt: TGCGCCAGCAGCTACAGGCGTCCCGTGTGGGGACAGAACACCGGGGAGCTGTTTTTT; clone_size: NA; v_call: TRBV4-1; d_call: NA; j_call: TRBJ2-2
cdr3_aa: CASSDQGGKGEQYF; cdr3_nt: TGTGCCAGCAGCGATCAGGGTGGAAAGGGCGAGCAGTACTTC; clone_size: NA; v_call: TRBV7-2; d_call: NA; j_call: TRBJ2-7
cdr3_aa: CAWSVGQLGNTIYF; cdr3_nt: TGTGCCTGGAGTGTGGGTCAACTGGGAAACACCATATATTTT; clone_size: NA; v_call: TRBV30; d_call: NA; j_call: TRBJ1-3
cdr3_aa: CASSSGQGADTQYF; cdr3_nt: TGCGCCAGCAGCTCGGGACAGGGGGCAGATACGCAGTATTTT; clone_size: NA; v_call: TRBV5-1; d_call: TRBD1; j_call: TRBJ2-3
cdr3_aa: CAWSAKVGEQYF; cdr3_nt: TGTGCCTGGAGTGCCAAGGTCGGCGAGCAGTACTTC; clone_size: NA; v_call: TRBV30; d_call: NA; j_call: TRBJ2-7
cdr3_aa: CASSSGQGENYGYTF; cdr3_nt: TGTGCCAGCAGCTCCGGACAGGGTGAGAACTATGGCTACACCTTC; clone_size: NA; v_call: TRBV7-3; d_call: TRBD1; j_call: TRBJ1-2
cdr3_aa: CSASTRAEQYF; cdr3_nt: TGCAGTGCTAGCACACGGGCCGAGCAGTACTTC; clone_size: NA; v_call: TRBV20-1; d_call: NA; j_call: TRBJ2-7
cdr3_aa: CASSSRVGNGEAFF; cdr3_nt: TGTGCCAGCAGCTCAAGGGTGGGGAATGGTGAAGCTTTCTTT; clone_size: few; v_call: TRBV7-8; d_call: NA; j_call: TRBJ1-1
cdr3_aa: CASSVEWGRNEKLFF; cdr3_nt: TGTGCCAGCAGCGTAGAATGGGGGCGTAATGAAAAACTGTTTTTT; clone_size: NA; v_call: TRBV9; d_call: NA; j_call: TRBJ1-4
cdr3_aa: CSVEVRRADTQYF; cdr3_nt: TGCAGCGTTGAGGTCAGACGCGCAGATACGCAGTATTTT; clone_size: NA; v_call: TRBV29-1; d_call: NA; j_call: TRBJ2-3
cdr3_aa: CASSLGADRINQPQHF; cdr3_nt: TGTGCCAGCAGCTTAGGGGCAGACAGGATTAATCAGCCCCAGCATTTT; clone_size: NA; v_call: TRBV7-9; d_call: NA; j_call: TRBJ1-5
cdr3_aa: CASSRDFYRGLGVYEQYF; cdr3_nt: TGCGCCAGCAGCCGGGATTTTTACAGGGGGCTTGGTGTTTACGAGCAGTACTTC; clone_size: NA; v_call: TRBV4-1; d_call: TRBD1; j_call: TRBJ2-7
cdr3_aa: CASSKEGLNTEAFF; cdr3_nt: TGTGCCAGCAGTAAAGAGGGGCTCAACACTGAAGCTTTCTTT; clone_size: NA; v_call: TRBV27; d_call: NA; j_call: TRBJ1-1
cdr3_aa: CASSEQGQYRVYEQYF; cdr3_nt: TGTGCCAGCAGTGAACAAGGACAATATCGCGTATACGAGCAGTACTTC; clone_size: NA; v_call: TRBV6-1; d_call: NA; j_call: TRBJ2-7
cdr3_aa: CASSPRNGDGYTF; cdr3_nt: TGCGCCAGCAGCCCGCGGAATGGGGACGGCTACACCTTC; clone_size: NA; v_call: TRBV5-1; d_call: NA; j_call: TRBJ1-2
cdr3_aa: CSVEQGLNTEAFF; cdr3_nt: TGCAGCGTTGAGCAGGGCTTGAACACTGAAGCTTTCTTT; clone_size: NA; v_call: TRBV29-1; d_call: NA; j_call: TRBJ1-1
cdr3_aa: CASTRDRASSYNSPLHF; cdr3_nt: TGTGCCAGCACCCGGGACAGGGCGAGCTCCTATAATTCACCCCTCCACTTT; clone_size: NA; v_call: TRBV7-6; d_call: TRBD1; j_call: TRBJ1-6
cdr3_aa: CASSLGQEGGYEQYF; cdr3_nt: TGTGCCAGCTCACTTGGACAGGAGGGGGGCTACGAGCAGTACTTC; clone_size: NA; v_call: TRBV18; d_call: NA; j_call: TRBJ2-7
cdr3_aa: CASSSQGNSYNEQFF; cdr3_nt: TGCGCCAGCAGCTCGCAGGGGAATTCCTACAATGAGCAGTTCTTC; clone_size: NA; v_call: TRBV5-1; d_call: NA; j_call: TRBJ2-1
cdr3_aa: CASRVFGTGNTEAFF; cdr3_nt: TGCGCCAGCAGAGTGTTCGGGACAGGGAACACTGAAGCTTTCTTT; clone_size: once; v_call: TRBV5-1; d_call: TRBD1; j_call: TRBJ1-1
cdr3_aa: CASGGQNNQPQHF; cdr3_nt: TGTGCCAGCGGGGGACAGAACAATCAGCCCCAGCATTTT; clone_size: NA; v_call: TRBV7-9; d_call: TRBD1; j_call: TRBJ1-5
cdr3_aa: CASSQPTEAFF; cdr3_nt: TGTGCCAGCAGTCAGCCGACTGAAGCTTTCTTT; clone_size: NA; v_call: TRBV6-1; d_call: NA; j_call: TRBJ1-1
cdr3_aa: CASSEIGRIETQYF; cdr3_nt: TGTGCCAGCAGTGAAATCGGCAGGATAGAGACCCAGTACTTC; clone_size: NA; v_call: TRBV6-1; d_call: NA; j_call: TRBJ2-5
cdr3_aa: CASSSKAARAGSYEQYF; cdr3_nt: TGTGCCAGCAGCTCTAAGGCGGCAAGGGCAGGATCCTACGAGCAGTACTTC; clone_size: NA; v_call: TRBV5-5; d_call: NA; j_call: TRBJ2-7
cdr3_aa: CASRSGPHTGELFF; cdr3_nt: TGTGCCAGCAGGTCAGGACCTCACACCGGGGAGCTGTTTTTT; clone_size: once; v_call: TRBV2; d_call: NA; j_call: TRBJ2-2
cdr3_aa: CASRRDTEVSPLHF; cdr3_nt: TGTGCCAGTAGAAGGGACACGGAGGTTTCACCCCTCCACTTT; clone_size: NA; v_call: TRBV19; d_call: NA; j_call: TRBJ1-6